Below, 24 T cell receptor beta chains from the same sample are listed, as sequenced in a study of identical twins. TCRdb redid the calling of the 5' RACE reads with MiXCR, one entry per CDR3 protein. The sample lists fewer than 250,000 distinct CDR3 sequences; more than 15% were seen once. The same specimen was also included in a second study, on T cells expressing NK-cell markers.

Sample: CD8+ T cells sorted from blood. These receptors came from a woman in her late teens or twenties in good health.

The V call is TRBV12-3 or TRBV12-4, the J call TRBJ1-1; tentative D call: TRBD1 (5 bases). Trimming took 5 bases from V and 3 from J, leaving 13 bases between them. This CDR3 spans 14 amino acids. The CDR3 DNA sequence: TGTGCCAGCAGTCAGCAGGGAGGGGACACTGAAGCTTTCTTT. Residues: CASSQQGGDTEAFF.

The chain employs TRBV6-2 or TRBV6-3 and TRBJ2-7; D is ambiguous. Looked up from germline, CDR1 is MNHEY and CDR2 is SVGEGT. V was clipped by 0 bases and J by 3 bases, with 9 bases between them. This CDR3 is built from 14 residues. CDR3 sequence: CASSYSIVDYEQYF. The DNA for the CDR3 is TGTGCCAGCAGTTACTCGATCGTAGACTACGAGCAGTACTTC.

The CDR3 loop is CASSYRGLSEAFF. The CDR3 coding sequence is TGTGCCAGTAGTTACAGGGGGCTCTCTGAAGCTTTCTTT. The chain has TRBV19 and TRBJ1-1; TRBD1 matches 9 bases. Per germline, CDR1 LNHDA and CDR2 SQIVND (reference sequence). J gave up 6 bases and V 5 bases, and 4 bases lay outside the gene matches. This CDR3 has 13 amino acids.

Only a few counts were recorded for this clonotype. This CDR3 is CSVEEGRGTDTQYF. The CDR3 DNA sequence: TGCAGCGTTGAAGAGGGTCGGGGCACAGATACGCAGTATTTT. The rearrangement links TRBV29-1 to TRBJ2-3; D unclear. The CDR3 is made up of 14 amino acids. CDR1 SQVTM and CDR2 ANQGSEA come from the germline V gene. Trimming shortened V by 0 bases and J by 1 base, and 8 bases separated the two germline ends.

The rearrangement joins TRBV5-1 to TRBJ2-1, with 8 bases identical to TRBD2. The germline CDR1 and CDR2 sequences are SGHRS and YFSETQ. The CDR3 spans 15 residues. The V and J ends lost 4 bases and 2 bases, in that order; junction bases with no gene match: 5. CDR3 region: CASSHREGPYNEQFF. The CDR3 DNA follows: TGCGCCAGCAGCCACCGGGAGGGACCCTACAATGAGCAGTTCTTC. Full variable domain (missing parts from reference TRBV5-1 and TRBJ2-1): KAGVTQTPRYLIKTRGQQVTLSCSPISGHRSVSWYQQTPGQGLQFLFEYFSETQRNKGNFPGRFSGRQFSNSRSEMNVSTLELGDSALYLCASSHREGPYNEQFFGPGTRLTVL.

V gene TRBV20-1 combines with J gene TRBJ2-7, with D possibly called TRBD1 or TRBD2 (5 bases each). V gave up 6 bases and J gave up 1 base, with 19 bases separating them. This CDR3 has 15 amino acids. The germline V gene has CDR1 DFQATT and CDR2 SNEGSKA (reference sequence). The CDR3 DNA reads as TGCAGTGCGAACCCATCCGGGACCGAGTCCTACGAGCAGTACTTC. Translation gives CSANPSGTESYEQYF.

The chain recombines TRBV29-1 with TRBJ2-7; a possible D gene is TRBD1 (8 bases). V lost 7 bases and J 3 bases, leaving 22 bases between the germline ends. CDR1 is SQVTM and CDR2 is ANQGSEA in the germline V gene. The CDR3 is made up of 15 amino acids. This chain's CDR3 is CSASGRNRGVYEQYF. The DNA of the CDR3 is TGCAGCGCCTCCGGGAGGAACAGGGGGGTCTACGAGCAGTACTTC.

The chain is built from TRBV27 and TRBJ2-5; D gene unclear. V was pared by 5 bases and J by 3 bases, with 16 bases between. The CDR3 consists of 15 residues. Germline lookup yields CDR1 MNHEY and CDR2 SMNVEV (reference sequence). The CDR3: CASSARRSYEETQYF. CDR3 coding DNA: TGTGCCAGCAGTGCAAGACGCTCCTACGAAGAGACCCAGTACTTC.

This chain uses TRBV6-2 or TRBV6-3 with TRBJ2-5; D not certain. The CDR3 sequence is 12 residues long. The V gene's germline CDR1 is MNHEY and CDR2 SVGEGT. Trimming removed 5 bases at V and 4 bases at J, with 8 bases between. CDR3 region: CASSQDTETQYF. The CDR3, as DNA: TGTGCCAGCAGTCAGGATACAGAGACCCAGTACTTC.

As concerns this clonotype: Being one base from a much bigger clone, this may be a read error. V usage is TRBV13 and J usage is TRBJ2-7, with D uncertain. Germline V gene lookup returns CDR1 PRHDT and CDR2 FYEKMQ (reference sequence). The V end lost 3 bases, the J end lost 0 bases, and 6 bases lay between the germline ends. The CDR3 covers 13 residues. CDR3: CASSFGNSYEQYF. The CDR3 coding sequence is TGTGCCAGCAGCTTTGGGAACTCCTACGAGCAGTACTTC.

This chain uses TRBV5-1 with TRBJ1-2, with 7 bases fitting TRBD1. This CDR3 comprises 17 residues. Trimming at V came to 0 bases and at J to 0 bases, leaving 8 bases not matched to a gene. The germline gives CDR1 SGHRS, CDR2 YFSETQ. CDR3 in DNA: TGCGCCAGCAGCTTGGTGTGGACAGGTCCTACTAACTATGGCTACACCTTC. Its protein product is CASSLVWTGPTNYGYTF.

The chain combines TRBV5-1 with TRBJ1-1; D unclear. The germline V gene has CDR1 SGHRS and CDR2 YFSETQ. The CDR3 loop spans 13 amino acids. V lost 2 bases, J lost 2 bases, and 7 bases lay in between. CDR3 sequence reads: CASSFLENTEAFF. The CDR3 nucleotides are TGCGCCAGCAGCTTTTTGGAAAACACTGAAGCTTTCTTT.

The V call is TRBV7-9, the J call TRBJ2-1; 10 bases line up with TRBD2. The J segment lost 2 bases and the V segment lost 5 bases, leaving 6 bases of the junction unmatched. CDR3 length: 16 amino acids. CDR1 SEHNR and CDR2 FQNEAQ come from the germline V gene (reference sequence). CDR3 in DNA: TGTGCCAGCAGCCCCCTAGCGGGAGTGACCTACAATGAGCAGTTCTTC. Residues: CASSPLAGVTYNEQFF.

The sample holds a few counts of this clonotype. As DNA, the CDR3 is TGTGCCAGCAGCCCATACATTGGGGAGCAAGAGACCCAGTACTTC. Its translation: CASSPYIGEQETQYF. The V and J genes are TRBV7-8 and TRBJ2-5, with D possibly TRBD2 on 5 matching bases. V lost 5 bases and J 2 bases, leaving 15 bases between the germline ends. Germline V gives CDR1 SGHVS, CDR2 FQNEAQ. The length of the CDR3 is 15 residues.

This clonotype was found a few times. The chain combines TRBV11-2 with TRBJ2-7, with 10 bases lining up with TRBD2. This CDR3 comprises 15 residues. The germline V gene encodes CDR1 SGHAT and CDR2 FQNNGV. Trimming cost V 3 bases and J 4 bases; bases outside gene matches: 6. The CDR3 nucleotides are TGTGCCAGCAGCTTGGACCTAGCGGGAGTATACGAGCAGTACTTC. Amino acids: CASSLDLAGVYEQYF.

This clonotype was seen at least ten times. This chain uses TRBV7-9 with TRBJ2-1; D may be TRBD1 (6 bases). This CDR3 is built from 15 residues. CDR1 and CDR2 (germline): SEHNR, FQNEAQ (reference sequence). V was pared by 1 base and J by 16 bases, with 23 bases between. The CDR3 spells CASSLGPLDRDKDFF. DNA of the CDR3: TGTGCCAGCAGCTTAGGGCCATTAGATCGGGACAAAGATTTCTTC.

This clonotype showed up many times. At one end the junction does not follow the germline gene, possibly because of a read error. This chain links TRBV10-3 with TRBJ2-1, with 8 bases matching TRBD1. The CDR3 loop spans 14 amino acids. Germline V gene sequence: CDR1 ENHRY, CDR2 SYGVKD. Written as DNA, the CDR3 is TGTGCCATCACTGAGGATCAGGGGGCCGATGAGCAGTTCTTC. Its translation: CAITEDQGADEQFF.

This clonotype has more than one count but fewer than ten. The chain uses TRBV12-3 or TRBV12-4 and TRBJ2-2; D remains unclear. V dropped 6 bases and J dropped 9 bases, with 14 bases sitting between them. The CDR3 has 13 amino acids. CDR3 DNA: TGTGCCAGCAGCGGACGGACCGGCCGGGAGCTGTTTTTT. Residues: CASSGRTGRELFF.

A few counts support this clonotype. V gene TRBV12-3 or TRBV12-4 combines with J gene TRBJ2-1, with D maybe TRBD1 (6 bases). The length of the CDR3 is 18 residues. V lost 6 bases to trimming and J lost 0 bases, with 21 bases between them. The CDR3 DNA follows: TGTGCCAGCAGCACCCAAGGGGGAGCGAGCCTCTCCTACAATGAGCAGTTCTTC. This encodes CASSTQGGASLSYNEQFF.

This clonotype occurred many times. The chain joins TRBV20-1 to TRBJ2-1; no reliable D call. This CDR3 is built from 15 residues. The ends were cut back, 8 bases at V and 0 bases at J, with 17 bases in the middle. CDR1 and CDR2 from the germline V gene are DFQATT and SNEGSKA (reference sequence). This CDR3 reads CSHMNGESSYNEQFF. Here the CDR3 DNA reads TGCAGTCATATGAATGGAGAGAGCTCCTACAATGAGCAGTTCTTC.

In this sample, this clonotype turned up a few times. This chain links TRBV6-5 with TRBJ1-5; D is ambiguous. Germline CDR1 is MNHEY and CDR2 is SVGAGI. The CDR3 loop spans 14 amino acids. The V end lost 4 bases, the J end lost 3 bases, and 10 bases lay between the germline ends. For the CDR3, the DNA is TGTGCCAGCAGTTCTGGTTTGGCCAATCAGCCCCAGCATTTT. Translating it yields CASSSGLANQPQHF.

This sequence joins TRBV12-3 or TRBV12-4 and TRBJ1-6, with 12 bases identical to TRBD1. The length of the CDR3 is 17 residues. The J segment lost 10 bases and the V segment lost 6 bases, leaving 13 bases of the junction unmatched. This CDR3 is CASSSTGTGGPRSPLHF. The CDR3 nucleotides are TGTGCCAGCAGCTCCACTGGGACAGGGGGCCCTCGATCACCCCTCCACTTT.

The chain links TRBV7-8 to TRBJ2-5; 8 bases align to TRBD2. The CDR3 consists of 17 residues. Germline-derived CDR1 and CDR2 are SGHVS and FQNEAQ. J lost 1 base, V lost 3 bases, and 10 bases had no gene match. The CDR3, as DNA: TGTGCCAGCAGCTTTAGCGTCGGGGGGGAGCTCCAAGAGACCCAGTACTTC. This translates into CASSFSVGGELQETQYF.

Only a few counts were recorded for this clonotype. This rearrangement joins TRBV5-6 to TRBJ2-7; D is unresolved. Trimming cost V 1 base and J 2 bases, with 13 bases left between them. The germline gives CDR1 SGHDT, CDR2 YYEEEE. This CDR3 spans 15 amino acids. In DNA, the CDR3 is TGTGCCAGCAGCTTGAATGACGGTGCGCCCTACGAGCAGTACTTC. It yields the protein CASSLNDGAPYEQYF.